One T cell receptor beta chain is described in this entry. The length of the CDR3 is 17 residues. Per germline, CDR1 SEHNR and CDR2 FQNEAQ (reference sequence). Trimming removed 4 bases from V and 6 bases from J; junction bases left unmatched: 13. The table came from immunoSEQ multiplex PCR; TCRdb's copy has only in-frame clones and leaves some out. Here the sample spans more than 90,000 clones, approximately 93% being singletons. The record originates from a study of cytomegalovirus exposure and HLA in healthy donors. This receptor was taken from a woman aged 25 to 39 in good health and CMV-seropositive. Material: PBMCs. The chain is built from TRBV7-9 and TRBJ2-2; 8 bases match TRBD2. The chain's CDR3 is CASSSSPGLVVSGELFF. CDR3 DNA: TGTGCCAGCAGCTCTTCCCCGGGACTAGTCGTTTCCGGGGAGCTGTTTTTT. Drawing the rest from reference TRBV7-9 and TRBJ2-2, the complete variable domain is DTGVSQNPRHKITKRGQNVTFRCDPISEHNRLYWYRQTLGQGPEFLTYFQNEAQLEKSRLLSDRFSAERPKGSFSTLEIQRTEQGDSAMYLCASSSSPGLVVSGELFFGEGSRLTVL.